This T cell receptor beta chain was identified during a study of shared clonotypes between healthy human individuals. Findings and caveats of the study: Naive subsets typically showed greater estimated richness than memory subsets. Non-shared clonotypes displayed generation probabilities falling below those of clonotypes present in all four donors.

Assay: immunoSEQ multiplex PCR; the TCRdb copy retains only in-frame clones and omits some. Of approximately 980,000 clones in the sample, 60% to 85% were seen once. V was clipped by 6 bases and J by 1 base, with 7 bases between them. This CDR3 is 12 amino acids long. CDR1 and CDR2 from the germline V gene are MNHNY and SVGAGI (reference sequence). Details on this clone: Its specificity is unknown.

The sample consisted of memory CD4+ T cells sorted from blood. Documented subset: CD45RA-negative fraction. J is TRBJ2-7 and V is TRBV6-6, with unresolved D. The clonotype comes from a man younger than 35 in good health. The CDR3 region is CASRLHSYEQYF. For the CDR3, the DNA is TGTGCCAGCAGGTTACATTCCTACGAGCAGTACTTC.